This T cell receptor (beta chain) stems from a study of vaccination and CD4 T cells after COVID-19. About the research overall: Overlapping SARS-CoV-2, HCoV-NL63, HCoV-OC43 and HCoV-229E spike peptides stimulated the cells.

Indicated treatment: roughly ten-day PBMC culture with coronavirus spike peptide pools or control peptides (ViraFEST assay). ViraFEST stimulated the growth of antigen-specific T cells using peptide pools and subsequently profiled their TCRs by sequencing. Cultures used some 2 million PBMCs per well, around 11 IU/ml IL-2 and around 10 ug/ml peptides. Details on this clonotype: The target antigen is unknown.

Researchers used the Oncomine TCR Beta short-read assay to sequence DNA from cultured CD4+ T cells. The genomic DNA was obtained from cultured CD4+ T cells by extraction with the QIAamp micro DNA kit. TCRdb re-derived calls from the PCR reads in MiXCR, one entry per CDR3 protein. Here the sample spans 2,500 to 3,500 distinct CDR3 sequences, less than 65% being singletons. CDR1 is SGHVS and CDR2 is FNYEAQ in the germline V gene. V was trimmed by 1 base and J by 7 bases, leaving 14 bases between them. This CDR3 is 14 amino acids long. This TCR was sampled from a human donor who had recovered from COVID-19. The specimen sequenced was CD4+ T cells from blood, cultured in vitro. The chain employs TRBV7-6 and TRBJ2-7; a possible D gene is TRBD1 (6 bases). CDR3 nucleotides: TGTGCCAGCAGCTTAGGTAGCAGGGGCATAGAGCAGTACTTC. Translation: CASSLGSRGIEQYF.